Presented here are 8 T cell receptor beta chains from one specimen sequenced in a study of T-cell memory formation after mild COVID-19. TCRdb re-analysed the 5' RACE reads in MiXCR, keeping a single row per CDR3 protein. The table lists some 200,000 distinct CDR3 sequences, over 9.5% of them singletons, with around 3.3% in the top ten. Specimen: PBMCs or a T cell subset sorted from them (not recorded which). The receptor set was obtained from a man younger than 35 who had mild COVID-19 (a few samples of this study predate the infection). Cell type and time point are not known.

In its sample, this clonotype was seen a few times. The genes are TRBV7-2 and TRBJ2-7; possibly TRBD2 for D (6 bases). Germline V gene lookup returns CDR1 SGHTA and CDR2 FQGNSA. CDR3 length: 15 residues. The ends were cut back, 5 bases at V and 3 bases at J, with 17 bases in the middle. CDR3 nucleotide sequence: TGTGCCAGCAGCCTTGGAGGGCTGTTGGGCTACGAGCAGTACGTC. Amino acids: CASSLGGLLGYEQYV.

The chain combines TRBV7-2 with TRBJ2-5, with 9 nucleotides matching TRBD2. Trimming at V came to 3 bases and at J to 5 bases, leaving 4 bases not matched to a gene. The germline CDR1 and CDR2 sequences are SGHTA and FQGNSA. The CDR3 totals 14 residues. In DNA form, the CDR3 reads TGTGCCAGCAGCTTCGGCGGGGGGGACGAGACCCAGTACTTC. Translation: CASSFGGGDETQYF.

The chain links TRBV11-2 to TRBJ1-4; 7 nucleotides align to TRBD1. J gave up 8 bases and V 5 bases, and 8 bases lay outside the gene matches. CDR1 and CDR2 from the germline V gene are SGHAT and FQNNGV. The CDR3 consists of 14 residues. The chain's CDR3 is CASSLRGTEEKLFF. CDR3 bases: TGTGCCAGCAGCCTACGTGGGACAGAAGAAAAACTGTTTTTT.

V usage is TRBV27 and J usage is TRBJ2-3; 7 nucleotides align to TRBD2. The trim removed 3 bases at V and 6 bases at J, leaving 6 bases unmatched. The CDR3 length is 14 residues. Germline lookup yields CDR1 MNHEY and CDR2 SMNVEV (reference sequence). DNA for the CDR3: TGTGCCAGCAGTTTTGGCGGGAGTTGGGATACGCAGTATTTT. It translates to CASSFGGSWDTQYF.

This clonotype was detected only a few times. V is TRBV6-6 and J is TRBJ1-5; 10 bases line up with TRBD1. Trimming cost V 4 bases and J 1 base; bases outside gene matches: 7. This CDR3 region has 17 residues. CDR1 MNHNY and CDR2 SVGAGI come from the germline V gene (reference sequence). The CDR3, as DNA: TGTGCCAGCAGTTTTCCTAGGACAGGGGGGAGCAATCAGCCCCAGCATTTT. Protein product: CASSFPRTGGSNQPQHF.

In this sample, this clonotype turned up a few times. This rearrangement joins TRBV18 to TRBJ2-7; TRBD1 is a possible D gene (5 bases). V lost 5 bases and J lost 6, with 11 bases in between. This CDR3 contains 12 residues. Germline V CDR1 and CDR2: KGHSH, LQKENI. The CDR3, as DNA: TGTGCCAGCTCATCCCAGGGTGGCGAGCAGTACGTC. It translates to CASSSQGGEQYV.

This clonotype was seen ten or more times. The rearrangement links TRBV7-2 to TRBJ1-5; no reliable D call. Per the germline V gene, CDR1 is SGHTA and CDR2 is FQGNSA. The CDR3 has 14 residues. The ends were cut back, 1 base at V and 7 bases at J, with 11 bases in the middle. This chain's CDR3 is CASSLGSMGQPQHF. The DNA of the CDR3 is TGTGCCAGCAGCTTAGGGTCCATGGGACAGCCCCAGCATTTT.

The chain couples TRBV6-5 to TRBJ2-3, with D perhaps matching TRBD1 or TRBD2 (5 bases each). Between the trimmed V and J ends, which lost 5 bases and 1 base, there was a span of 13 bases. Germline V gives CDR1 MNHEY, CDR2 SVGAGI. The CDR3 runs to 15 residues. CDR3 nucleotides: TGTGCCAGCAGTGAGGATCCGGGGCGCACAGATACGCAGTATTTT. Encoded protein: CASSEDPGRTDTQYF.